One T cell receptor (beta chain) is described in this entry. The data derive from a study of regulatory T cells in long-lasting Graves disease. Investigators prepared the TCR beta libraries by applying iRepertoire HTBI primers and Arm-PCR of CDR3 regions. TCRdb redid the calling of the multiplex PCR reads with MiXCR, one entry per CDR3 protein. The top ten hold less than 15% of the sample, which has approximately 270,000 distinct CDR3 sequences, around 18% seen once. Time point of the sample: newly diagnosed GD, antithyroid drugs for less than 3 months. The TCR library used RNA extracted from PBMCs. Trimming took off 5 bases at V and 1 base at J, with 8 bases between the two ends. The CDR3 consists of 13 residues. The same data also went into a second study, on T cells in Graves' hyperthyroidism and ophthalmopathy.

V gene TRBV12-3 or TRBV12-4 combines with J gene TRBJ2-5; D ambiguous. Sequences were derived from peripheral blood mononuclear cells (PBMCs), sampled at new diagnosis, from a patient treated with antithyroid drugs. The sequence was obtained from a woman in her 30s with Graves disease. CDR3 coding DNA: TGTGCCAGCAGTGATCGGACCCAAGAGACCCAGTACTTC. It codes for CASSDRTQETQYF.